Listed below are T cell receptor beta chains from one sample, sequenced in a study of shared clonotypes between healthy human individuals. Profiling relied on immunoSEQ multiplex PCR, and the TCRdb table lists in-frame clones only, not all of them. The sample lists around 600,000 clones, roughly 96% occurring once. Sequencing was done on a sample of naive CD8+ T cells sorted from blood. These receptors all come from a woman between 25 and 40 years old in good health. Each CDR3 is given with its conserved first and last residue. Fields, in order: D gene, V gene, CDR3 length, clone size, J gene, CDR3 DNA, CDR3 protein. The D gene is left open where the match is weak. Clone size is given for some rows only: seen once, a few or many times, or a class if the clone is expanded.

-	TRBV7-9	16	-	TRBJ2-7	TGTGCCAGCAGCTTAGTTGGCGGGGTTGTTACCTACGAGCAGTACTTC	CASSLVGGVVTYEQYF
TRBD1	TRBV7-9	14	-	TRBJ2-2	TGTGCCAGCAGCTGGGGACAGGGGGCCGGGGAGCTGTTTTTT	CASSWGQGAGELFF
-	TRBV7-9	12	-	TRBJ2-7	TGTGCCAGCAGCCAGGACTTGTACGAGCAGTACTTC	CASSQDLYEQYF
TRBD2	TRBV2	14	-	TRBJ2-3	TGTGCCAGCAAGCGGAGGCGGGAGGGGGATACGCAGTATTTT	CASKRRREGDTQYF
TRBD2	TRBV28	15	-	TRBJ2-3	TGTGCCAGCAGGGGGACTAGCGAGAGCACAGATACGCAGTATTTT	CASRGTSESTDTQYF
TRBD1	TRBV7-9	16	-	TRBJ2-7	TGTGCCAGCATCACATTTGACAGGGCACTCTCCTACGAGCAGTACTTC	CASITFDRALSYEQYF
TRBD2	TRBV29-1	15	-	TRBJ2-3	TGCAGCGTTACTCTCGGGACTAGCGGGAGTGGTACGCAGTATTTT	CSVTLGTSGSGTQYF
TRBD2	TRBV2	16	-	TRBJ2-7	TGTGCCAGCATCCCAAACGGGCGGGAGGGCTCCTACGAGCAGTACTTC	CASIPNGREGSYEQYF
TRBD2	TRBV30	16	-	TRBJ2-5	TGTGCCTGGAGTGTAGGTCTCGCGACTAGCCTCGAGACCCAGTACTTC	CAWSVGLATSLETQYF
-	TRBV9	16	-	TRBJ1-4	TGTGCCAGCAGCGTAGCTGAGGGTTTATTTCGTGAAAAACTGTTTTTT	CASSVAEGLFREKLFF
-	TRBV19	16	-	TRBJ2-4	TGTGCCAGTAGTATAATAGCAAATGCAGACAAAAACATTCAGTACTTC	CASSIIANADKNIQYF
-	TRBV28	14	once	TRBJ1-1	TGTGCCAGCAGTTTAAACGGGGTTGACACTGAAGCTTTCTTT	CASSLNGVDTEAFF
-	TRBV19	15	-	TRBJ1-5	TGTGCCAGTAGTCATGACCTAGATAGCAATCAGCCCCAGCATTTT	CASSHDLDSNQPQHF
TRBD1	TRBV7-2	13	once	TRBJ1-2	TGTGCCAGCAGGCCAGACAGGGCATATGGCTACACCTTC	CASRPDRAYGYTF
TRBD2	TRBV5-1	17	-	TRBJ2-5	TGCGCCAGCAGCCCCGGGGGGGGGCTTTTGTTGGTAGAGACCCAGTACTTC	CASSPGGGLLLVETQYF
-	TRBV7-9	17	-	TRBJ1-2	TGTGCCAGCAGCATGTTCCTAGTCCGACAGTCTAACTATGGCTACACCTTC	CASSMFLVRQSNYGYTF
-	TRBV7-8	15	-	TRBJ1-4	TGTGCCAGCAGCTTCGGACTCGACATGAGGGAAAAACTGTTTTTT	CASSFGLDMREKLFF
TRBD2	TRBV5-5	16	-	TRBJ2-7	TGTGCCAGCGGCTGGCTGTATCGGGGACTATACTACGAGCAGTACTTC	CASGWLYRGLYYEQYF
-	TRBV2	15	-	TRBJ1-5	TGTGCCAGCAGTGAAGATAGGGGAAGCAATCAGCCCCAGCATTTT	CASSEDRGSNQPQHF
-	TRBV6-1	16	-	TRBJ1-5	TGTGCCAGCAGTGAGGTGACACCCATTTTCAATCAGCCCCAGCATTTT	CASSEVTPIFNQPQHF
-	TRBV4-1	15	-	TRBJ2-1	TGCGCCAGCAGCCAAGAAGGGTACTCCTACAATGAGCAGTTCTTC	CASSQEGYSYNEQFF
-	TRBV1	15	-	TRBJ1-5	TGCACCAGCAGCCAACCAGACCGGCGGTTACAGCCCCAGCATTTT	CTSSQPDRRLQPQHF
TRBD2	TRBV30	15	-	TRBJ2-1	TGTGCCTGGAGTGTGGTTAGCGGGAGCTACAATGAGCAGTTCTTC	CAWSVVSGSYNEQFF
-	TRBV7-6	14	-	TRBJ2-7	TGTGCCAGCAGCTTAGCGAGCTACAGGGACGAGCAGTACTTC	CASSLASYRDEQYF
TRBD2	TRBV28	16	-	TRBJ2-1	TGTGCCAGCAGCCCCTTGGGAGCGGGAGACTACAATGAGCAGTTCTTC	CASSPLGAGDYNEQFF
TRBD2	TRBV4-1	20	-	TRBJ2-2	TGCGCCAGCAACCACTTGGGGGGAGGGACGAGCTTCTCGAACACCGGGGAGCTGTTTTTT	CASNHLGGGTSFSNTGELFF
TRBD2	TRBV28	17	-	TRBJ2-3	TGTGCCAGCAGTTTACCCGGACTAGCGGGAGGACCAGATACGCAGTATTTT	CASSLPGLAGGPDTQYF
TRBD1	TRBV4-1	13	-	TRBJ1-1	TGCGCCAGCAGTGCAGGGGGCAAGGGTGAAGCTTTCTTT	CASSAGGKGEAFF
TRBD2	TRBV14	16	-	TRBJ2-7	TGTGCCAGCAGCCTCGGGACTAGCGGGAGGCGCTACGAGCAGTACTTC	CASSLGTSGRRYEQYF
TRBD2	TRBV4-2	22	-	TRBJ2-7	TGTGCCAGCAGCCAAGAGGAGCCAGCGGGAGGGCCACCTTGGGGTAGCTCCTACGAGCAGTACTTC	CASSQEEPAGGPPWGSSYEQYF
TRBD2	TRBV7-9	16	-	TRBJ2-3	TGTGCCAGCAGCCAAACCGGGACTAGGGCCCCAGATACGCAGTATTTT	CASSQTGTRAPDTQYF
-	TRBV28	14	-	TRBJ1-1	TGTGCCAGCAGTTTGGGGAGATCGTTCACTGAAGCTTTCTTT	CASSLGRSFTEAFF
-	TRBV12-5	12	-	TRBJ1-1	TGTGCTAGTGGTTTGTGGGAGACTGAAGCTTTCTTT	CASGLWETEAFF
TRBD1	TRBV2	15	-	TRBJ1-5	TGTGCCAGCAGTGAAGGGGGGACAGGAATAGAGCCCCAGCATTTT	CASSEGGTGIEPQHF
-	TRBV19	13	-	TRBJ2-7	TGTGCCAGTAGTACTGGCGGCTCCTACGAGCAGTACTTC	CASSTGGSYEQYF
-	TRBV7-6	13	-	TRBJ2-1	TGTGCCAGCAGCTTACTAGTTGGGAATGAGCAGTTCTTC	CASSLLVGNEQFF